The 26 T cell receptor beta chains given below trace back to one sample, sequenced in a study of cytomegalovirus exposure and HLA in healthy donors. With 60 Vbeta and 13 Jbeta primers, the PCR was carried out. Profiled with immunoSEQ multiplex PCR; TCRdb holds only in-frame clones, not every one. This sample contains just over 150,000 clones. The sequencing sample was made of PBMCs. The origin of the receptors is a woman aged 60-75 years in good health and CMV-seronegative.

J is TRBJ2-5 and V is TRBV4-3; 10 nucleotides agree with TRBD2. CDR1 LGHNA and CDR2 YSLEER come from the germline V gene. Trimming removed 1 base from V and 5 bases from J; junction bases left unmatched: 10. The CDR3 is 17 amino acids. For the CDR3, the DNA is TGCGCCAGCAGCCAAGGGCGGAGCGGGGGGGCCGGGGAGACCCAGTACTTC. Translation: CASSQGRSGGAGETQYF.

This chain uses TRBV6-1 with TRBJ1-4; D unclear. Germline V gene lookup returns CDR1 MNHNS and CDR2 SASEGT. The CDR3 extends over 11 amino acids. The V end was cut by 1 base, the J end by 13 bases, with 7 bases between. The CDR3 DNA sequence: TGTGCCAGCAGTGAAGTAGAGGGACTGTTTTTT. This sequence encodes CASSEVEGLFF.

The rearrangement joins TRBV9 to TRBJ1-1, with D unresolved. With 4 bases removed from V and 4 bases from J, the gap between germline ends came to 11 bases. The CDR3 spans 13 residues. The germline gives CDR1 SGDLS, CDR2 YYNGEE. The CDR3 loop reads CASSSPWATEAFF. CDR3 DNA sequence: TGTGCCAGCAGCTCGCCCTGGGCCACTGAAGCTTTCTTT. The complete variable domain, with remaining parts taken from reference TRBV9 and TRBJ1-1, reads DSGVTQTPKHLITATGQRVTLRCSPRSGDLSVYWYQQSLDQGLQFLIQYYNGEERAKGNILERFSAQQFPDLHSELNLSSLELGDSALYFCASSSPWATEAFFGQGTRLTVV.

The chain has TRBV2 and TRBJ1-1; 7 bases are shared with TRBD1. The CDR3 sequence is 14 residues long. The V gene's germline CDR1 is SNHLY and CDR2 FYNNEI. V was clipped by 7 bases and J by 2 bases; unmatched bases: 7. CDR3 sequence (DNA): TGTGCCAGCACCGTCAAAGGGGGCAACACTGAAGCTTTCTTT. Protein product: CASTVKGGNTEAFF.

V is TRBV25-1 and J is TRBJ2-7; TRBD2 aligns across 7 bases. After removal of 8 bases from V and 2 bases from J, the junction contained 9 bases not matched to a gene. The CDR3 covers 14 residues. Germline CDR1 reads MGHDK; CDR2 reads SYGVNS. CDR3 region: CASSGLFLTYEQYF. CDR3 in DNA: TGTGCCAGCTCGGGACTATTCCTGACCTACGAGCAGTACTTC.

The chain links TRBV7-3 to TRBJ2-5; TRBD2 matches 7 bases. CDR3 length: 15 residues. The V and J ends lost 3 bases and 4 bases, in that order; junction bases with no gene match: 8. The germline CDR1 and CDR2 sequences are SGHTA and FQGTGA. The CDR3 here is CASSFSSGAGETQYF. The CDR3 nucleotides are TGTGCCAGCAGCTTCTCAAGCGGGGCAGGAGAGACCCAGTACTTC.

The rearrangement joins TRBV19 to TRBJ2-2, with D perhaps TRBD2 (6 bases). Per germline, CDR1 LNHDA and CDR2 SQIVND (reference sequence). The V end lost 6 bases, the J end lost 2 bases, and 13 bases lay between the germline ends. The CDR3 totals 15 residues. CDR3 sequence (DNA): TGTGCCAGTAGCAAGGGAGGATCAAACACCGGGGAGCTGTTTTTT. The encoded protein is CASSKGGSNTGELFF.

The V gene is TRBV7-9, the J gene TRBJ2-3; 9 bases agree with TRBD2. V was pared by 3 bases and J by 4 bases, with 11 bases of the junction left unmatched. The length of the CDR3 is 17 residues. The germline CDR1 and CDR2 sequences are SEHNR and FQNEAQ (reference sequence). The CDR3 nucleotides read TGTGCCAGCAGCTTCCCCGGGACTAGCACCACTGCAGATACGCAGTATTTT. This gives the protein CASSFPGTSTTADTQYF.

The CDR3 sequence: CASSTGTGDGYTF. CDR3 bases: TGTGCCAGCAGCACCGGGACAGGGGATGGCTACACCTTC. The chain recombines TRBV5-6 with TRBJ1-2; 10 bases match TRBD1. The junction had 3 bases not matched to a gene; V was cut back by 4 bases and J by 6 bases. The CDR3 spans 13 residues. CDR1 is SGHDT, CDR2 YYEEEE, per germline. Together with reference TRBV5-6 and TRBJ1-2, the CDR3 gives the full variable domain: DAGVTQSPTHLIKTRGQQVTLRCSPKSGHDTVSWYQQALGQGPQFIFQYYEEEERQRGNFPDRFSGHQFPNYSSELNVNALLLGDSALYLCASSTGTGDGYTFGSGTRLTVV.

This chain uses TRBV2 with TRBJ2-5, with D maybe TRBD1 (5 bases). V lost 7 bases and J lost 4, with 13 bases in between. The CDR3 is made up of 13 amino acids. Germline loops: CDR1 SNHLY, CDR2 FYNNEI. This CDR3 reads CASKRSQGETQYF. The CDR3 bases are TGTGCCAGCAAGAGATCTCAGGGAGAGACCCAGTACTTC.

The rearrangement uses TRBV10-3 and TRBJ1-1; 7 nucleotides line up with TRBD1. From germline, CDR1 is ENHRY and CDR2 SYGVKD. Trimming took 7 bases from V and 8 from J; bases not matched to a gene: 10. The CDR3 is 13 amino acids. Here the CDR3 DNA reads TGTGCCATCACCAGCAGAACGACAGGGGAAGCTTTCTTT. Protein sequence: CAITSRTTGEAFF.

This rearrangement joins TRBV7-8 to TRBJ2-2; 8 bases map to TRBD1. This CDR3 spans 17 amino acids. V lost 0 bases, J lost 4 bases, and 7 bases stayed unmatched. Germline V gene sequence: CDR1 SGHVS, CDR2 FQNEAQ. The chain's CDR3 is CASSLASGGAGTGELFF. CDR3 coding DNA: TGTGCCAGCAGCTTAGCCTCAGGGGGCGCGGGCACCGGGGAGCTGTTTTTT.

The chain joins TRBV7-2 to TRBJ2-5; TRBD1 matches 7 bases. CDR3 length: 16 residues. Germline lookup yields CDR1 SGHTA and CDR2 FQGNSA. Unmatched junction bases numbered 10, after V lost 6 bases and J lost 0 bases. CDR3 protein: CASRYRGIGYQETQYF. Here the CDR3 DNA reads TGTGCCAGCAGATACAGGGGAATCGGGTACCAAGAGACCCAGTACTTC.

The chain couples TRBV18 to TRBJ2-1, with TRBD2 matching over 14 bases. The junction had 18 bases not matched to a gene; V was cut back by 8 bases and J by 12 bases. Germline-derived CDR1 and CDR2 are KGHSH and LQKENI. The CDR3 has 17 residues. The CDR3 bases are TGTGCCAGCCGACTAGCGGGAGGGCCTGTAGACCATAACGGGCAGTTCTTC. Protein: CASRLAGGPVDHNGQFF.

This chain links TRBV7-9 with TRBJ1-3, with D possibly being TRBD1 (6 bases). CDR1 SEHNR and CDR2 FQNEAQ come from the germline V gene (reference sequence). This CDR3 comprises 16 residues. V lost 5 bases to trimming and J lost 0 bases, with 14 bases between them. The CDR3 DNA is TGTGCCAGCAGCCTATTGACAGGCCTCTCTGGAAACACCATATATTTT. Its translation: CASSLLTGLSGNTIYF.

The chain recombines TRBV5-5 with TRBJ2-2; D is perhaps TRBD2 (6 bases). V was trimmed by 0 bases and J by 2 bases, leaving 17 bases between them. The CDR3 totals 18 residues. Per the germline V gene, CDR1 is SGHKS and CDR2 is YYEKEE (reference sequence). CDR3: CASSLAEFGSGNTGELFF. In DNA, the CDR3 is TGTGCCAGCAGCTTGGCCGAATTCGGTAGCGGAAACACCGGGGAGCTGTTTTTT.

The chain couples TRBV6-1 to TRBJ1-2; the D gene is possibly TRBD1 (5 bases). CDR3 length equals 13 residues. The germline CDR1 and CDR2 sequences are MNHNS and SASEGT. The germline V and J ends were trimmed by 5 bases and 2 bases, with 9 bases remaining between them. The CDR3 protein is CASSLDSNYGYTF. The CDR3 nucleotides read TGTGCCAGCAGTTTAGACAGCAACTATGGCTACACCTTC.

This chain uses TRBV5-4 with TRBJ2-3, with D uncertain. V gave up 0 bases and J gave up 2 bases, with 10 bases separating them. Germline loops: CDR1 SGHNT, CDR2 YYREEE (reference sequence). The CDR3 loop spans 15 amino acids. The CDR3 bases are TGTGCCAGCAGCTTGGTGAGGTCCTCCACAGATACGCAGTATTTT. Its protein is CASSLVRSSTDTQYF.

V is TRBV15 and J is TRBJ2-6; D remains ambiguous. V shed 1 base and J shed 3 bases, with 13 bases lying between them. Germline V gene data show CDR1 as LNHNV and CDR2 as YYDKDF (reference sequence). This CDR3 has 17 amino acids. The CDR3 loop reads CATSRGPNGGGANVLTF. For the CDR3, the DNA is TGTGCCACCAGCAGAGGACCGAACGGCGGTGGGGCCAACGTCCTGACTTTC.

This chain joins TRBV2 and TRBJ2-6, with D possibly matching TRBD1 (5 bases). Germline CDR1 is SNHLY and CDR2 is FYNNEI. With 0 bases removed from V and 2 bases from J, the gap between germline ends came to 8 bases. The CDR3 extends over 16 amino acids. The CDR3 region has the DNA TGTGCCAGCAGTGAAGCCGTAGGGGCTGGGGCCAACGTCCTGACTTTC. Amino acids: CASSEAVGAGANVLTF.

The CDR3 DNA follows: TGCGCCAGCAGCTTGGCTTCCACAGGGGCCAACGATGAGCAGTTCTTC. Translated: CASSLASTGANDEQFF. V usage is TRBV5-1 and J usage is TRBJ2-1, with 7 nucleotides matching TRBD1. Germline CDR1 reads SGHRS; CDR2 reads YFSETQ. There are 16 residues in the CDR3. V was clipped by 0 bases and J by 8 bases; unmatched bases: 11.

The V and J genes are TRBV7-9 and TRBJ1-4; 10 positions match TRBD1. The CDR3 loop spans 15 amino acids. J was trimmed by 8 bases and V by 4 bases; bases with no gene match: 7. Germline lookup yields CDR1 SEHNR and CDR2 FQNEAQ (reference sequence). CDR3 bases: TGTGCCAGCAGCTCTCAGACAGGGGGCGAAGAAAAACTGTTTTTT. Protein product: CASSSQTGGEEKLFF.

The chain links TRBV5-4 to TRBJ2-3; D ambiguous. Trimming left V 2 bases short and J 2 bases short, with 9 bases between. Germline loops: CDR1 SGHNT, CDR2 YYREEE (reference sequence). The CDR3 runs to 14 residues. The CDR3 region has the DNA TGTGCCAGCAGCTTTGCGAGGAACACAGATACGCAGTATTTT. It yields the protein CASSFARNTDTQYF.

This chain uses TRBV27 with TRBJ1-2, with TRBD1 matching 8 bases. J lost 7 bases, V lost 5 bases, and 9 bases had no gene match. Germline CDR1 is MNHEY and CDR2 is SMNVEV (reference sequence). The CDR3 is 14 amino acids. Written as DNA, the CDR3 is TGTGCCAGCAGTCCCTTGACAGGGGTTCTTGGCTACACCTTC. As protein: CASSPLTGVLGYTF.

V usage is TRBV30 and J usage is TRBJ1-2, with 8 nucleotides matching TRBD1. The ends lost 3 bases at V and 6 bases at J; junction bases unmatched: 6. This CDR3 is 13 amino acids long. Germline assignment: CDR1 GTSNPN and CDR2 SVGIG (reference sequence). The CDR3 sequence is CAWSPDRENGYTF. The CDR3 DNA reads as TGTGCCTGGAGCCCGGACAGGGAGAATGGCTACACCTTC.

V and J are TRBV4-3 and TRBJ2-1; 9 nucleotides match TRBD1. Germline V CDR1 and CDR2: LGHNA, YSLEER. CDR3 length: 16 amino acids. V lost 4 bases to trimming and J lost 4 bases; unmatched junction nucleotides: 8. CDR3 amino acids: CASSLQQGALYNEQFF. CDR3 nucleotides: TGCGCCAGCAGCCTTCAACAGGGGGCTCTTTACAATGAGCAGTTCTTC.